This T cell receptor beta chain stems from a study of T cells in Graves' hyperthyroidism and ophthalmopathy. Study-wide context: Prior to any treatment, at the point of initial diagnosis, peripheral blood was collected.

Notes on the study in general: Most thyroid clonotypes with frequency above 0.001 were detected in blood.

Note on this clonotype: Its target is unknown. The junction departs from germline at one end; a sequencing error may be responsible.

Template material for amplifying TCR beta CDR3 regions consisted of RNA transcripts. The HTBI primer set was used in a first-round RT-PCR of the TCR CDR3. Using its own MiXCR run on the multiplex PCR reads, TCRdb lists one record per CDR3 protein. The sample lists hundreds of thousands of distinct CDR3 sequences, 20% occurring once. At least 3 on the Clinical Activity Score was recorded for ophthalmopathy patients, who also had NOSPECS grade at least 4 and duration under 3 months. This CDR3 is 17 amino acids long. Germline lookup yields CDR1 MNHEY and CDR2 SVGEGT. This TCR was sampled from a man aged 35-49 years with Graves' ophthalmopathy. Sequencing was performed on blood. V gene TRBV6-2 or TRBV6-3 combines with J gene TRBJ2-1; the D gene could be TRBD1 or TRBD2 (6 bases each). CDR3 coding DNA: TGTGCCAGCTTGGGGTATTCGGGGGCCATTTCCTTCAATGAGCAGTTCTTC. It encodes CASLGYSGAISFNEQFF.